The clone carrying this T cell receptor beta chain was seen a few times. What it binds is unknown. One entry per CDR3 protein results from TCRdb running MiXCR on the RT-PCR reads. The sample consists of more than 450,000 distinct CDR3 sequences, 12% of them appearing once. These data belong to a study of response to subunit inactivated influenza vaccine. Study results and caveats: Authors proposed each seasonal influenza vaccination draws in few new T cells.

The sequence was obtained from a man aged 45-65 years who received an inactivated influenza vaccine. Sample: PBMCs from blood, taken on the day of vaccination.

The CDR3 spells CASSVLNEQFF. The DNA of the CDR3 is TGTGCCAGCAGTGTCCTGAATGAGCAGTTCTTC. J is TRBJ2-1 and V is TRBV12-3 or TRBV12-4; D not certain. The CDR3 covers 11 residues. The V end lost 5 bases, the J end lost 7 bases, and 6 bases lay between the germline ends.